Included here is one TCR beta chain sequence, with context. The antigen is not known. Time point given: baseline, week 1 (first vaccination visit). The treatment here: pre-vaccination baseline after standard-of-care therapy. Tumors from donors were new WHO grade 3 or 4 IDH1-mutant astrocytomas with ATRX loss. Per the germline V gene, CDR1 is WNHNN and CDR2 is SYGVQD (reference sequence). This CDR3 has 13 amino acids. Trimming cost V 1 base and J 5 bases, with 9 bases left between them. Method: immunoSEQ multiplex PCR; TCRdb's copy keeps in-frame clones and lacks some. Of some 90,000 clones in the sample, over 75% are singletons; the top ten hold around 5.2%. The entry originates in a study of a mutant IDH1 vaccine in newly diagnosed glioma. Study as a whole: Sex distribution of treated patients was around 62% male and approximately 38% female; mean age was about 40 years. Previous care, which was radiotherapy, temozolomide, or both, most often involved both. Broader study findings: Pseudoprogression seemingly bore no relation to changes in top peripheral T cell clonotypes.

The clonotype comes from a man aged 35 to 55 with glioma. Some clones in this sample may be carry-over from other donors' samples. The chain carries TRBV10-1 and TRBJ2-7; D assignment may be TRBD1 or TRBD2 (5 bases each). The specimen comprised PBMCs, sampled from a glioma patient treated with radiotherapy, temozolomide or both. Here the CDR3 DNA reads TGCGCCAGCAGTGAGTGGCGAGGGGACGAGCAGTACTTC. Translation: CASSEWRGDEQYF.